The 11 T cell receptor beta chains in this list originate from one sample, sequenced in a study of blood T cell repertoires in COVID-19. Measured with immunoSEQ multiplex PCR; TCRdb has only the in-frame clones, and not every one. This table has some 87,000 clones, about 89% appearing once. The sequenced sample was peripheral blood. Receptors were obtained from a human donor in a cohort sampled during active COVID-19.

The V and J genes are TRBV7-8 and TRBJ1-5; D may be TRBD1 (5 bases). Trimming shortened V by 4 bases and J by 5 bases, and 15 bases separated the two germline ends. Germline V CDR1 and CDR2: SGHVS, FQNEAQ. The CDR3 totals 15 residues. Here the CDR3 reads CASSWAGTGDQPQHF. CDR3 in DNA: TGTGCCAGCAGCTGGGCCGGGACTGGGGATCAGCCCCAGCATTTT.

This chain uses TRBV12-3 or TRBV12-4 with TRBJ1-1; 8 bases fit TRBD1. With 5 bases clipped from V and 5 bases from J, the junction kept 4 bases outside the gene matches. CDR3 length: 13 amino acids. CDR3 sequence (DNA): TGTGCCAGCAGTCCGGACAGGGTGACTGAAGCTTTCTTT. Protein product: CASSPDRVTEAFF.

CDR3 sequence (DNA): TGTGCCAGCAGTTACTCGAGACAGGGGAATGGCTACACCTTC. It translates to CASSYSRQGNGYTF. The chain employs TRBV6-6 and TRBJ1-2; 8 bases map to TRBD1. Looked up from germline, CDR1 is MNHNY and CDR2 is SVGAGI (reference sequence). The trim removed 0 bases at V and 6 bases at J, leaving 3 bases unmatched. This CDR3 region has 14 residues.

CDR3 sequence: CASSETGYSYEQYF. The DNA of the CDR3 is TGTGCCAGCAGCGAAACAGGGTACTCCTACGAGCAGTACTTC. The chain employs TRBV5-6 and TRBJ2-7; possible D gene TRBD1, 6 bases. CDR3 size: 14 residues. CDR1 SGHDT and CDR2 YYEEEE come from the germline V gene. V was clipped by 4 bases and J by 0 bases, with 11 bases between them.

In the case of this clone: Mismatch with germline at one junction end may stem from a read error. The rearrangement links TRBV7-9 to TRBJ1-4, with 7 bases lining up with TRBD1. Germline CDR1 is SEHNR and CDR2 is FQNEAQ (reference sequence). This CDR3 comprises 12 residues. The CDR3 nucleotides are TGTGCCAGCAGCTACGGGACAGACCGGCATGTTTTT. It yields the protein CASSYGTDRHVF.

The genes are TRBV6-5 and TRBJ2-3; 7 bases match TRBD1. From germline, CDR1 is MNHEY and CDR2 SVGAGI. The length of the CDR3 is 15 residues. The ends lost 4 bases at V and 1 base at J; junction bases unmatched: 5. The CDR3 coding sequence is TGTGCCAGCAGTTGGAGACAGGGTGGCACAGATACGCAGTATTTT. It specifies CASSWRQGGTDTQYF.

This chain uses TRBV20-1 with TRBJ2-1; maybe TRBD2 (7 bases). The CDR3 is made up of 15 amino acids. With 3 bases removed from V and 8 bases from J, the gap between germline ends came to 20 bases. Germline CDR1 and CDR2: DFQATT and SNEGSKA (reference sequence). The CDR3 reads CSASRGGHRLDEQFF. The DNA of the CDR3 is TGCAGTGCTAGTAGGGGGGGGCATCGTTTGGATGAGCAGTTCTTC.

The J gene is TRBJ1-6, the V gene TRBV5-1, with 8 positions matching TRBD1. With 0 bases clipped from V and 7 bases from J, the junction kept 3 bases outside the gene matches. The CDR3 has 15 residues. Looked up from germline, CDR1 is SGHRS and CDR2 is YFSETQ. CDR3 nucleotide sequence: TGCGCCAGCAGCTTGGGACAGGGGAGGAATTCACCCCTCCACTTT. Translation: CASSLGQGRNSPLHF.

This rearrangement joins TRBV7-2 to TRBJ2-7, with 7 positions matching TRBD1. CDR1 and CDR2 (germline): SGHTA, FQGNSA. V was pared by 7 bases and J by 6 bases, with 9 bases of the junction left unmatched. The CDR3 contains 13 residues. CDR3 loop: CASTGQGVGEQYF. CDR3 nucleotide sequence: TGTGCCAGCACAGGGCAGGGGGTTGGCGAGCAGTACTTC.

CDR3 residues: CSASSPASGGETQYF. The DNA for the CDR3 is TGCAGTGCTAGTTCTCCAGCTAGCGGGGGGGAGACCCAGTACTTC. The V gene is TRBV20-1, the J gene TRBJ2-5; the match to TRBD2 covers 11 bases. J lost 5 bases, V lost 3 bases, and 8 bases had no gene match. The CDR3 has 15 residues. Germline V gene lookup returns CDR1 DFQATT and CDR2 SNEGSKA (reference sequence).

The chain employs TRBV9 and TRBJ2-5, with 7 bases fitting TRBD1. V lost 3 bases, J lost 2 bases, and 7 bases stayed unmatched. The length of the CDR3 is 15 residues. Germline CDR1 is SGDLS and CDR2 is YYNGEE. The CDR3: CASSASWTGQETQYF. The CDR3 DNA sequence: TGTGCCAGCAGCGCATCTTGGACAGGACAAGAGACCCAGTACTTC.